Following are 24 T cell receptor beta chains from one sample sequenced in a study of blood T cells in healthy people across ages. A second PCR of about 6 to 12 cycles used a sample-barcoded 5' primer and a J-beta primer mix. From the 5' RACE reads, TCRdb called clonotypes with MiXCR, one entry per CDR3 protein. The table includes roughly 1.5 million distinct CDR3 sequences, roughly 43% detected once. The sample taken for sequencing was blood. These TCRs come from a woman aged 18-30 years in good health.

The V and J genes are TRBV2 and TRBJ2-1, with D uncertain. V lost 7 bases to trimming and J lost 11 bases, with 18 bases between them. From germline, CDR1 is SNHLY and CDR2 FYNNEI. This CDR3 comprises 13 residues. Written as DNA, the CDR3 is TGTGCCAGCATGGGGTGGCGCCTTGAAAAGCAGTTCTTC. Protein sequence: CASMGWRLEKQFF.

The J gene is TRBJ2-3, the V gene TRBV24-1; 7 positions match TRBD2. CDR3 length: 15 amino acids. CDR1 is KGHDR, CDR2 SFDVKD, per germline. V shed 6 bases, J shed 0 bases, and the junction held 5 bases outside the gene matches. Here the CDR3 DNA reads TGTGCCACCAGTCTGGGAGCGGGAAGCACAGATACGCAGTATTTT. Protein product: CATSLGAGSTDTQYF.

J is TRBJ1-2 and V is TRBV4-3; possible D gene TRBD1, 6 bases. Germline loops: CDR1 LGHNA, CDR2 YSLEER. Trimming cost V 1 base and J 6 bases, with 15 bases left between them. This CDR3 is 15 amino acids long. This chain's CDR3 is CASSQATNRADGYTF. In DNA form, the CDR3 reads TGCGCCAGCAGCCAAGCGACCAACAGGGCTGATGGCTACACCTTC.

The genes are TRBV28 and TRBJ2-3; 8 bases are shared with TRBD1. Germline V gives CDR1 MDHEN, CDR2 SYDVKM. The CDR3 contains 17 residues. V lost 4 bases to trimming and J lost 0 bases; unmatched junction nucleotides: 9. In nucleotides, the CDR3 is TGTGCCAGCAGTTCGAGGACAGGGCGGTTTAGCACAGATACGCAGTATTTT. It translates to CASSSRTGRFSTDTQYF.

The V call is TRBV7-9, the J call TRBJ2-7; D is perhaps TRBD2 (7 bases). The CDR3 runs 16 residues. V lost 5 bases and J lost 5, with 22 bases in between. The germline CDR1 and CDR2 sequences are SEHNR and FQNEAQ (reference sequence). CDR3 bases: TGTGCCAGCAGCCTCGTGGTTATTCGGGGGGACAACGAGCAGTACTTC. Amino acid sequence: CASSLVVIRGDNEQYF.

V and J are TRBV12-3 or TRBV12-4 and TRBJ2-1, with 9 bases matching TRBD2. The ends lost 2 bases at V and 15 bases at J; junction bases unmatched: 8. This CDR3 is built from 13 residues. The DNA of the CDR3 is TGTGCCAGCAGTTTAATTAGCGGGGGCTTCCCGTTCTTC. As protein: CASSLISGGFPFF.

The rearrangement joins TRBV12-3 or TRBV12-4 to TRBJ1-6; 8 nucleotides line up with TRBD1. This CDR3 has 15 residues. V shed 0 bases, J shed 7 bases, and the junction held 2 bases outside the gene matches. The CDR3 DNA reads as TGTGCCAGCAGTTTAGCAGACAGGGGAAATTCACCCCTCCACTTT. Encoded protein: CASSLADRGNSPLHF.

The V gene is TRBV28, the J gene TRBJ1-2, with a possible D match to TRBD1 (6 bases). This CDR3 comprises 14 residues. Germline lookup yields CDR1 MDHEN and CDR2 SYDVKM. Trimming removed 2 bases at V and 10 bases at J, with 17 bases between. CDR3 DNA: TGTGCCAGCAGTTTAGTGGGGGCGCTTTCCTACTACACCTTC. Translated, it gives CASSLVGALSYYTF.

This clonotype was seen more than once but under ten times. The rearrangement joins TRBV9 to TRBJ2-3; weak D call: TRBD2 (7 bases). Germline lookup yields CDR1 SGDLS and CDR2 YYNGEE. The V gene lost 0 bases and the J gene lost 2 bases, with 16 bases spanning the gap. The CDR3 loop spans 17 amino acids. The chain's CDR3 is CASSVGGGGPNTDTQYF. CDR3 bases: TGTGCCAGCAGCGTAGGAGGCGGGGGCCCCAACACAGATACGCAGTATTTT. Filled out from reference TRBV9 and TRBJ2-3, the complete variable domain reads DSGVTQTPKHLITATGQRVTLRCSPRSGDLSVYWYQQSLDQGLQFLIQYYNGEERAKGNILERFSAQQFPDLHSELNLSSLELGDSALYFCASSVGGGGPNTDTQYFGPGTRLTVL.

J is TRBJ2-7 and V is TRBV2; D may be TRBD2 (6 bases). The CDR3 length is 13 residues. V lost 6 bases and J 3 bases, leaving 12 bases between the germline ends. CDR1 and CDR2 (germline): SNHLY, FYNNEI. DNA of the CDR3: TGTGCCAGCAGCCCGGACTACCTCTACGAGCAGTACTTC. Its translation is CASSPDYLYEQYF.

In DNA form, the CDR3 reads TGTGCCACCAGTGACCCCAGGGGGCTTCAAGAGACCCAGTACTTC. Translating it yields CATSDPRGLQETQYF. The chain combines TRBV24-1 with TRBJ2-5; TRBD1 matches 8 bases. Germline trimming cut 4 bases from V and 2 bases from J; bases unmatched to any gene: 5. Germline CDR1 is KGHDR and CDR2 is SFDVKD. This CDR3 contains 15 residues.

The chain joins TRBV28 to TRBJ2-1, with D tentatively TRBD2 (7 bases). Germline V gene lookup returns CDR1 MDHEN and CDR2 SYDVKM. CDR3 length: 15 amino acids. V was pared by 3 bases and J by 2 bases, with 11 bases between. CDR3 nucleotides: TGTGCCAGCAGTTTTCGGGGGGCCCCCTACAATGAGCAGTTCTTC. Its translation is CASSFRGAPYNEQFF.

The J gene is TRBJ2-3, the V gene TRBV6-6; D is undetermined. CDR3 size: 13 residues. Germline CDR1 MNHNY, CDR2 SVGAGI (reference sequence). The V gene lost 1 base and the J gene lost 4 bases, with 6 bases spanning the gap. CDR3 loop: CASSYWAADTQYF. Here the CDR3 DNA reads TGTGCCAGCAGTTACTGGGCGGCAGATACGCAGTATTTT.

The DNA for the CDR3 is TGTGCCAGCAGCGTAGATACTGCCACAGATACGCAGTATTTT. Residues: CASSVDTATDTQYF. The V and J genes are TRBV9 and TRBJ2-3; D gene ambiguous. The CDR3 covers 14 residues. Germline CDR1 is SGDLS and CDR2 is YYNGEE. V was cut by 0 bases and J by 2 bases, with 7 bases left in between.

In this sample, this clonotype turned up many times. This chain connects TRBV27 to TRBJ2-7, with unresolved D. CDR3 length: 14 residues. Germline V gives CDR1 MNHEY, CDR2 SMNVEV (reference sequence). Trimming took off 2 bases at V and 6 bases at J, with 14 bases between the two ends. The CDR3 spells CASSLRPAPGEQYF. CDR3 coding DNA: TGTGCCAGCAGTTTAAGACCCGCGCCCGGCGAGCAGTACTTC.

The CDR3 protein is CASRATLKSYGYTF. DNA for the CDR3: TGTGCCAGCAGAGCGACCCTTAAGAGCTATGGCTACACCTTC. J is TRBJ1-2 and V is TRBV12-3 or TRBV12-4; D not resolved. CDR3 length: 14 residues. V was cut by 6 bases and J by 4 bases, with 15 bases left in between.

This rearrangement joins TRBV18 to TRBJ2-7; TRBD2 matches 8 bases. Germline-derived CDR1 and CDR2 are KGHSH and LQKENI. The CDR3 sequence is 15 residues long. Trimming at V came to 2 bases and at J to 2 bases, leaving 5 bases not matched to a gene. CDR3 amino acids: CASSPGGLGAYEQYF. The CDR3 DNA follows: TGTGCCAGCTCACCAGGGGGACTAGGGGCCTACGAGCAGTACTTC.

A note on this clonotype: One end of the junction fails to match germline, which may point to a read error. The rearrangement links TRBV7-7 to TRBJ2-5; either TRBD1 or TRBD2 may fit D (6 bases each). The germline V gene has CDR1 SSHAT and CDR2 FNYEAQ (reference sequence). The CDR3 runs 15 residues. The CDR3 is CASSSGADPGYEQYF. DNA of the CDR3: TGTGCTAGCAGCTCGGGGGCCGATCCCGGATATGAGCAGTACTTC.

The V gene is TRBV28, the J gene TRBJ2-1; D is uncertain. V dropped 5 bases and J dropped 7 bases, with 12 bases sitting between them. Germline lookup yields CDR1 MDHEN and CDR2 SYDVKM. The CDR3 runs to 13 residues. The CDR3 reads CASSAQLGNEQFF. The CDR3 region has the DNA TGTGCCAGCAGTGCCCAATTAGGGAATGAGCAGTTCTTC. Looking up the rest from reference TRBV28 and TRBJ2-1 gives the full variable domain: DVKVTQSSRYLVKRTGEKVFLECVQDMDHENMFWYRQDPGLGLRLIYFSYDVKMKEKGDIPEGYSVSREKKERFSLILESASTNQTSMYLCASSAQLGNEQFFGPGTRLTVL.

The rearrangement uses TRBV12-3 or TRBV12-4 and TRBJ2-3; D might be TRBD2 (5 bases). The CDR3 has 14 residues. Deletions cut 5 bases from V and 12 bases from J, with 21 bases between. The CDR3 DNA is TGTGCCAGCAGTCTAGGGAGCCCACCAGATATACAGTATTTT. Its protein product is CASSLGSPPDIQYF.

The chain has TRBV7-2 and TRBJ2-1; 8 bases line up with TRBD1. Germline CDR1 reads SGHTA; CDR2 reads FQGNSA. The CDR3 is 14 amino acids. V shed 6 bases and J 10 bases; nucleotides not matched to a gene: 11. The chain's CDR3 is CASSMVTGVWEQFF. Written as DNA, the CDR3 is TGTGCCAGCAGTATGGTGACAGGGGTCTGGGAGCAGTTCTTC.

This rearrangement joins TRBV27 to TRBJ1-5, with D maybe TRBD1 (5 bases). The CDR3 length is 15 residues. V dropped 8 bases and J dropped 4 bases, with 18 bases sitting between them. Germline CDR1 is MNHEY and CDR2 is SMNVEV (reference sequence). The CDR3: CASAEADTENQPQHF. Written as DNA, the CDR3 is TGTGCCAGCGCTGAAGCGGACACCGAGAATCAGCCCCAGCATTTT.

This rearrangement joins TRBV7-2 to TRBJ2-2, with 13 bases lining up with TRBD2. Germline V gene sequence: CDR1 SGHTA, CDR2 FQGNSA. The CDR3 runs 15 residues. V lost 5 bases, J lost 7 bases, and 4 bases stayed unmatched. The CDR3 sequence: CASSELAGGLGELFF. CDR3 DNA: TGTGCCAGCAGCGAACTAGCGGGGGGGCTCGGGGAGCTGTTTTTT. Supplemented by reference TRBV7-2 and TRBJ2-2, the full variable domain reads GAGVSQSPSNKVTEKGKDVELRCDPISGHTALYWYRQSLGQGLEFLIYFQGNSAPDKSGLPSDRFSAERTGGSVSTLTIQRTQQEDSAVYLCASSELAGGLGELFFGEGSRLTVL.

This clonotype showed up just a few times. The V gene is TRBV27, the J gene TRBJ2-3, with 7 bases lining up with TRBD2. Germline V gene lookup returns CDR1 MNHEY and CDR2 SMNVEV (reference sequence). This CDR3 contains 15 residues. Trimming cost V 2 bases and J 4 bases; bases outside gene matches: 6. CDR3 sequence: CASSLRAGASDTQYF. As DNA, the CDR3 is TGTGCCAGCAGTTTACGCGCGGGAGCATCAGATACGCAGTATTTT.